What follows are 22 T cell receptor beta chains derived from one specimen sequenced in a study of CD4 T cells in relation to SARS-CoV-2 and coronaviruses. No antigen has been assigned to these receptors. Measured with immunoSEQ multiplex PCR; TCRdb has only the in-frame clones, and not every one. Of around 11,000 clones listed, 80% to 85% are singletons. CD4+ T cells from unexposed donors were obtained before the COVID-19 pandemic (2011-2018). After less than 11 days of culture, CD4+ T cells were isolated. Sample: CD4+ T cells from PBMCs, cultured in vitro. The source of these receptors is a human donor in good health.

This clone was counted only a few times. The J gene is TRBJ1-5, the V gene TRBV27, with TRBD1 matching 11 bases. The V and J ends lost 5 bases and 4 bases, in that order; junction bases with no gene match: 4. Germline CDR1 and CDR2: MNHEY and SMNVEV (reference sequence). The CDR3 length is 15 residues. CDR3 in amino acids: CASSGGTGGNQPQHF. The CDR3 DNA sequence: TGTGCCAGCAGTGGAGGGACAGGGGGTAATCAGCCCCAGCATTTT.

The V call is TRBV5-1, the J call TRBJ2-3; possibly TRBD2 for D (5 bases). The CDR3 runs to 15 residues. Per the germline V gene, CDR1 is SGHRS and CDR2 is YFSETQ. Deletions cut 4 bases from V and 3 bases from J, with 15 bases between. Here the CDR3 DNA reads TGCGCCAGCAGCGAGGGAGCCCTAGCAACAGATACGCAGTATTTT. Amino acid sequence: CASSEGALATDTQYF.

The chain links TRBV19 to TRBJ1-3; D gene unclear. The V gene's germline CDR1 is LNHDA and CDR2 SQIVND (reference sequence). V was cut by 5 bases and J by 5 bases, with 13 bases left in between. The CDR3 has 14 amino acids. This CDR3 reads CASSLDGERNTIYF. DNA of the CDR3: TGTGCCAGTAGTCTGGACGGAGAGAGAAACACCATATATTTT.

V gene TRBV15 combines with J gene TRBJ1-1; D might be TRBD1 (5 bases). V lost 1 base and J lost 1, with 10 bases in between. Germline V gene sequence: CDR1 LNHNV, CDR2 YYDKDF (reference sequence). The CDR3 has 15 residues. The CDR3 spells CATSRGRGRNTEAFF. For the CDR3, the DNA is TGTGCCACCAGCAGAGGAAGGGGTAGGAACACTGAAGCTTTCTTT.

This clone occurred a few times. The chain couples TRBV2 to TRBJ1-5, with no clear D. Trimming took 5 bases from V and 5 from J, leaving 16 bases between them. Germline V gene data show CDR1 as SNHLY and CDR2 as FYNNEI. This CDR3 is 15 amino acids long. The CDR3 reads CASSFSPEGDQPQHF. For the CDR3, the DNA is TGTGCCAGCAGTTTCTCACCGGAGGGCGATCAGCCCCAGCATTTT.

The chain uses TRBV19 and TRBJ1-5; D might be TRBD1 (5 bases). Germline-derived CDR1 and CDR2 are LNHDA and SQIVND (reference sequence). Trimming pared 5 bases from V and 6 bases from J, leaving 11 bases between. The CDR3 has 13 amino acids. CDR3 residues: CASSEGMGQPQHF. The CDR3 DNA reads TGTGCCAGTAGTGAGGGGATGGGTCAGCCCCAGCATTTT.

The chain couples TRBV19 to TRBJ1-4; 7 bases are shared with TRBD1. CDR3 length: 15 amino acids. V was clipped by 6 bases and J by 5 bases; unmatched bases: 9. Germline values: CDR1 LNHDA, CDR2 SQIVND (reference sequence). The CDR3 is CASRKGAPGNEKLFF. Here the CDR3 DNA reads TGTGCCAGTAGGAAGGGGGCGCCGGGGAATGAAAAACTGTTTTTT.

The chain employs TRBV27 and TRBJ2-1; 8 bases are a match to TRBD2. CDR3 length equals 15 residues. From germline, CDR1 is MNHEY and CDR2 SMNVEV (reference sequence). J was trimmed by 6 bases and V by 3 bases; bases with no gene match: 7. CDR3 DNA sequence: TGTGCCAGCAGTTTTCCCCTAGCGGGTTTCAATGAGCAGTTCTTC. The encoded protein is CASSFPLAGFNEQFF.

The count of this clone is one. The chain combines TRBV5-1 with TRBJ2-3; TRBD2 is a possible D gene (5 bases). The V gene lost 5 bases and the J gene lost 4 bases, with 17 bases spanning the gap. This CDR3 contains 15 residues. Germline lookup yields CDR1 SGHRS and CDR2 YFSETQ. CDR3 residues: CASRPVVPGADTQYF. The CDR3, as DNA: TGCGCCAGCAGACCCGTCGTGCCCGGGGCAGATACGCAGTATTTT.

The chain has TRBV29-1 and TRBJ2-7; 8 nucleotides match TRBD1. Germline V gives CDR1 SQVTM, CDR2 ANQGSEA. The CDR3 covers 13 residues. J was trimmed by 0 bases and V by 6 bases; bases with no gene match: 4. The CDR3 region is CSVHGTGSYEQYF. CDR3 nucleotide sequence: TGCAGCGTCCACGGGACAGGCTCCTACGAGCAGTACTTC.

V is TRBV25-1 and J is TRBJ1-2; weak D call: TRBD1 (5 bases). CDR3 length equals 14 residues. The V end lost 3 bases, the J end lost 3 bases, and 11 bases lay between the germline ends. Per germline, CDR1 MGHDK and CDR2 SYGVNS. The CDR3: CASSDMAGDYGYTF. The CDR3, as DNA: TGTGCCAGCAGTGATATGGCGGGGGACTATGGCTACACCTTC.

The V and J genes are TRBV19 and TRBJ1-5, with D tentatively TRBD1 (6 bases). Trimming took off 8 bases at V and 1 base at J, with 12 bases between the two ends. The CDR3 is made up of 14 amino acids. CDR1 LNHDA and CDR2 SQIVND come from the germline V gene (reference sequence). The CDR3 reads CASERGGSNQPQHF. CDR3 bases: TGTGCCAGTGAAAGAGGGGGAAGCAATCAGCCCCAGCATTTT.

The table lists this clone with a count of one. V and J are TRBV27 and TRBJ1-5, with D uncertain. Trimming removed 4 bases at V and 2 bases at J, with 18 bases between. Per the germline V gene, CDR1 is MNHEY and CDR2 is SMNVEV (reference sequence). There are 17 residues in the CDR3. The CDR3 DNA reads TGTGCCAGCAGTTCCTCCCCAACCTCTGGGCGCAATCAGCCCCAGCATTTT. Its protein product is CASSSSPTSGRNQPQHF.

This clone was detected only once. The rearrangement links TRBV9 to TRBJ2-2; TRBD2 agrees at 9 bases. Germline V gene data show CDR1 as SGDLS and CDR2 as YYNGEE. The CDR3 has 16 amino acids. J gave up 6 bases and V 0 bases, and 6 bases lay outside the gene matches. CDR3 coding DNA: TGTGCCAGCAGCGTAGACAGCGGGGGGAGCTCCGGGGAGCTGTTTTTT. It specifies CASSVDSGGSSGELFF.

The chain joins TRBV4-3 to TRBJ1-1, with D unresolved. The CDR3 sequence is 14 residues long. V was clipped by 2 bases and J by 2 bases, with 9 bases between them. Germline CDR1 LGHNA, CDR2 YSLEER. CDR3 DNA sequence: TGCGCCAGCAGCCAATCTCAAGGCAACACTGAAGCTTTCTTT. Its protein product is CASSQSQGNTEAFF.

CDR3 residues: CASSLAGRAQETQYF. In DNA, the CDR3 is TGTGCCAGCAGCTTGGCCGGGAGGGCCCAGGAGACCCAGTACTTC. This rearrangement joins TRBV11-2 to TRBJ2-5; 8 nucleotides line up with TRBD2. The CDR3 runs 15 residues. Looked up from germline, CDR1 is SGHAT and CDR2 is FQNNGV. V lost 3 bases and J lost 5; bases outside the gene matches: 8.

This clone showed up just once. The V gene is TRBV19, the J gene TRBJ1-4; D not certain. Trimming cost V 3 bases and J 8 bases, with 10 bases left between them. The CDR3 sequence is 13 residues long. The germline V gene encodes CDR1 LNHDA and CDR2 SQIVND (reference sequence). The DNA for the CDR3 is TGTGCCAGTAGTATTTCCCCTTGGGAAAAACTGTTTTTT. Encoded protein: CASSISPWEKLFF.

The rearrangement joins TRBV9 to TRBJ1-2; TRBD1 might be the D (6 bases). Germline V gene sequence: CDR1 SGDLS, CDR2 YYNGEE. This CDR3 is built from 15 residues. The V and J ends lost 0 bases and 2 bases respectively, with 11 bases between them. This CDR3 is CASSVATGANYGYTF. DNA of the CDR3: TGTGCCAGCAGCGTAGCTACGGGGGCAAACTATGGCTACACCTTC.

This clone was detected only once. The chain joins TRBV20-1 to TRBJ1-1, with D uncertain. The CDR3 loop spans 11 amino acids. The V end lost 5 bases, the J end lost 2 bases, and 6 bases lay between the germline ends. Germline values: CDR1 DFQATT, CDR2 SNEGSKA (reference sequence). The chain's CDR3 is CSASDNTEAFF. The CDR3, as DNA: TGCAGTGCTTCGGATAACACTGAAGCTTTCTTT.

The CDR3 protein is CATSDLKGQGAEKLFF. The CDR3 DNA follows: TGTGCCACCAGTGATTTGAAGGGACAGGGGGCTGAAAAACTGTTTTTT. This chain connects TRBV24-1 to TRBJ1-4; 12 bases are a match to TRBD1. Germline V gene lookup returns CDR1 KGHDR and CDR2 SFDVKD. V shed 0 bases and J 7 bases; nucleotides not matched to a gene: 2. The CDR3 totals 16 residues.

The V call is TRBV4-2, the J call TRBJ1-6; D gene ambiguous. Trimming pared 0 bases from V and 7 bases from J, leaving 10 bases between. Germline CDR1 reads LGHNA; CDR2 reads YNFKEQ. The CDR3 runs 15 residues. The CDR3 DNA is TGTGCCAGCAGCCAAGAAGAGGGTACCAATTCACCCCTCCACTTT. It codes for CASSQEEGTNSPLHF.

The J gene is TRBJ2-5, the V gene TRBV4-1; 7 nucleotides match TRBD2. The trim removed 1 base at V and 0 bases at J, leaving 5 bases unmatched. This CDR3 is 16 amino acids long. From germline, CDR1 is MGHRA and CDR2 YSYEKL. For the CDR3, the DNA is TGCGCCAGCAGCCAAGGTAGCGGGCCGTACCAAGAGACCCAGTACTTC. It translates to CASSQGSGPYQETQYF.